This is a list of T cell receptor beta chains from one sample in a study of blood T cell repertoires in COVID-19. Assay used: immunoSEQ multiplex PCR; TCRdb lists only in-frame clones, some missing. The sample yields about 190,000 clones, 70% to 90% seen once. The sequenced material came from peripheral blood. These receptors originate from a woman aged 40 to 49 who had recovered from COVID-19. Both conserved end residues are part of each CDR3. Each record gives: D gene, clone size, J gene, V gene, CDR3 length, CDR3 DNA, CDR3 protein. D genes are given only for firm matches. Expanded clones are given a class, and other clones once, few, many or no size at all.

d_call: .; clone_size: .; j_call: TRBJ1-5; v_call: TRBV4-2; cdr3_length: 13; cdr3_nt: TGTGCCAGCAGCCAAGAGATGAGTCAGCCCCAGCATTTT; cdr3_aa: CASSQEMSQPQHF
d_call: .; clone_size: .; j_call: TRBJ1-2; v_call: TRBV14; cdr3_length: 16; cdr3_nt: TGTGCCAGCAGCCAAGAATATCACAGCTTTAACTATGGCTACACCTTC; cdr3_aa: CASSQEYHSFNYGYTF
d_call: TRBD1; clone_size: .; j_call: TRBJ1-5; v_call: TRBV7-8; cdr3_length: 15; cdr3_nt: TGTGCCAGCAGCCGGGGGACAGGGGGCAGTCAGCCCCAGCATTTT; cdr3_aa: CASSRGTGGSQPQHF
d_call: .; clone_size: .; j_call: TRBJ2-5; v_call: TRBV15; cdr3_length: 16; cdr3_nt: TGTGCCACCAGCAGAGATACCGACACGTCCCAAGAGACCCAGTACTTC; cdr3_aa: CATSRDTDTSQETQYF
d_call: TRBD1; clone_size: .; j_call: TRBJ1-5; v_call: TRBV19; cdr3_length: 19; cdr3_nt: TGTGCCAGTAGCAGTCGCGCGGGAGGGACAGGGGTTAGCAATCAGCCCCAGCATTTT; cdr3_aa: CASSSRAGGTGVSNQPQHF
d_call: TRBD2; clone_size: .; j_call: TRBJ2-7; v_call: TRBV19; cdr3_length: 17; cdr3_nt: TGTGCCAGTAGTATAGCTATCGGACTAGCGGGGGCCTACGAGCAGTACTTC; cdr3_aa: CASSIAIGLAGAYEQYF
d_call: .; clone_size: .; j_call: TRBJ1-1; v_call: TRBV19; cdr3_length: 17; cdr3_nt: TGTGCCAGTAGTACCGAAGCGGGCCTTAGGGTCTTCACTGAAGCTTTCTTT; cdr3_aa: CASSTEAGLRVFTEAFF
d_call: .; clone_size: .; j_call: TRBJ1-6; v_call: TRBV5-1; cdr3_length: 12; cdr3_nt: TGCGCCAGCAGCTCGGATAATTCACCCCTCCACTTT; cdr3_aa: CASSSDNSPLHF
d_call: .; clone_size: .; j_call: TRBJ2-3; v_call: TRBV7-9; cdr3_length: 16; cdr3_nt: TGTGCCAGCAGCCCAAATCCCGTGGTCCAGACAGATACGCAGTATTTT; cdr3_aa: CASSPNPVVQTDTQYF
d_call: .; clone_size: .; j_call: TRBJ2-3; v_call: TRBV6-5; cdr3_length: 14; cdr3_nt: TGTGCCAGCAGTTTCCGACAGGGCACAGATACGCAGTATTTT; cdr3_aa: CASSFRQGTDTQYF
d_call: .; clone_size: .; j_call: TRBJ2-1; v_call: TRBV14; cdr3_length: 16; cdr3_nt: TGTGCCAGCAGCCAAGATGGGCTAACTGCTTACAATGAGCAGTTCTTC; cdr3_aa: CASSQDGLTAYNEQFF
d_call: .; clone_size: .; j_call: TRBJ1-5; v_call: TRBV19; cdr3_length: 15; cdr3_nt: TGTGCCAGTAGCCATAGGGAGGGCTCGAATCAGCCCCAGCATTTT; cdr3_aa: CASSHREGSNQPQHF
d_call: .; clone_size: .; j_call: TRBJ1-1; v_call: TRBV30; cdr3_length: 11; cdr3_nt: TGTGCCTGGAGGGGGGGGGCTGAAGCTTTCTTT; cdr3_aa: CAWRGGAEAFF
d_call: .; clone_size: .; j_call: TRBJ2-4; v_call: TRBV20-1; cdr3_length: 20; cdr3_nt: TGCAGTGCTAGTCGGGAGATTCAGGGAAGGGGAGGACTCGGGCGGAACATTCAGTACTTC; cdr3_aa: CSASREIQGRGGLGRNIQYF
d_call: TRBD2; clone_size: .; j_call: TRBJ2-2; v_call: TRBV4-2; cdr3_length: 16; cdr3_nt: TGTGCCAGCAGCCAAGAATTGACTAGCAAGGGCGGGGAGCTGTTTTTT; cdr3_aa: CASSQELTSKGGELFF
d_call: .; clone_size: .; j_call: TRBJ1-3; v_call: TRBV2; cdr3_length: 13; cdr3_nt: TGTGCCAGCAGGGGACTGGAGGTCAACACCATATATTTT; cdr3_aa: CASRGLEVNTIYF
d_call: TRBD1; clone_size: .; j_call: TRBJ1-1; v_call: TRBV6-6; cdr3_length: 15; cdr3_nt: TGTGCCAGCAGTTACGGGGGACAGGGGAGGACTGAAGCTTTCTTT; cdr3_aa: CASSYGGQGRTEAFF
d_call: TRBD1; clone_size: few; j_call: TRBJ2-7; v_call: TRBV7-8; cdr3_length: 14; cdr3_nt: TGTGCCAGCAGCCCGACAGGGAACCCCTACGAGCAGTACTTC; cdr3_aa: CASSPTGNPYEQYF
d_call: .; clone_size: .; j_call: TRBJ2-3; v_call: TRBV19; cdr3_length: 15; cdr3_nt: TGTGCCACTTCGTTCGGGACTCATATCACAGATACGCAGTATTTT; cdr3_aa: CATSFGTHITDTQYF
d_call: TRBD1; clone_size: .; j_call: TRBJ2-7; v_call: TRBV25-1; cdr3_length: 15; cdr3_nt: TGTGCCAGCAGTGAATCCGGGACAGGGACGTACGAGCAGTACTTC; cdr3_aa: CASSESGTGTYEQYF
d_call: .; clone_size: .; j_call: TRBJ1-5; v_call: TRBV7-9; cdr3_length: 14; cdr3_nt: TGTGCCAGCAGCTTAGGGGGCCCAAATCAGCCCCAGCATTTT; cdr3_aa: CASSLGGPNQPQHF
d_call: TRBD2; clone_size: .; j_call: TRBJ2-1; v_call: TRBV19; cdr3_length: 16; cdr3_nt: TGTGCCAGTAGTATTGGCTCGGGGACTAGCGTCAATGAGCAGTTCTTC; cdr3_aa: CASSIGSGTSVNEQFF
d_call: .; clone_size: few; j_call: TRBJ2-3; v_call: TRBV18; cdr3_length: 16; cdr3_nt: TGTGCCAGCTCACCACCAATTGGCGGGAGCACAGATACGCAGTATTTT; cdr3_aa: CASSPPIGGSTDTQYF
d_call: TRBD1; clone_size: .; j_call: TRBJ2-1; v_call: TRBV29-1; cdr3_length: 16; cdr3_nt: TGCAGCGTCCCGACCAACAGGGGGCTGGCCTACAATGAGCAGTTCTTC; cdr3_aa: CSVPTNRGLAYNEQFF
d_call: TRBD1; clone_size: .; j_call: TRBJ1-2; v_call: TRBV4-3; cdr3_length: 15; cdr3_nt: TGCGCCAGCAGCCAAGTAATTGGACAGGGGGATGGCTACACCTTC; cdr3_aa: CASSQVIGQGDGYTF
d_call: .; clone_size: .; j_call: TRBJ1-1; v_call: TRBV5-1; cdr3_length: 14; cdr3_nt: TGCGCCAGCAGCCTGGAAGCGGACGGGGAAGAAGCTTTCTTT; cdr3_aa: CASSLEADGEEAFF
d_call: .; clone_size: .; j_call: TRBJ1-6; v_call: TRBV7-2; cdr3_length: 13; cdr3_nt: TGTGCCAGCAGCCTGAAGGGGGATTCACCCCTCCACTTT; cdr3_aa: CASSLKGDSPLHF
d_call: TRBD2; clone_size: .; j_call: TRBJ2-7; v_call: TRBV10-2; cdr3_length: 15; cdr3_nt: TGCGCCAGCAGGGTAAGACTAGCGGGGGCCTACGAGCAGTACTTC; cdr3_aa: CASRVRLAGAYEQYF
d_call: TRBD2; clone_size: .; j_call: TRBJ2-1; v_call: TRBV4-3; cdr3_length: 14; cdr3_nt: TGCGCCAGCACGAAGACTAGCGGGGGGAATGAGCAGTTCTTC; cdr3_aa: CASTKTSGGNEQFF
d_call: .; clone_size: .; j_call: TRBJ2-5; v_call: TRBV5-4; cdr3_length: 14; cdr3_nt: TGTGCCAGCAGCCCCGACAGTCACCAAGAGACCCAGTACTTC; cdr3_aa: CASSPDSHQETQYF
d_call: .; clone_size: .; j_call: TRBJ2-3; v_call: TRBV7-3; cdr3_length: 14; cdr3_nt: TGTGCCAGCAGCCCCCAGGGAATCACAGATACGCAGTATTTT; cdr3_aa: CASSPQGITDTQYF
d_call: .; clone_size: .; j_call: TRBJ2-3; v_call: TRBV28; cdr3_length: 15; cdr3_nt: TGTGCCAGCAGCCAGAGGGCCGAAGTTACAGATACGCAGTATTTT; cdr3_aa: CASSQRAEVTDTQYF
d_call: TRBD1; clone_size: .; j_call: TRBJ1-3; v_call: TRBV2; cdr3_length: 15; cdr3_nt: TGTGCCAGCAACCTGGACAGGGTGGGGGGAAACACCATATATTTT; cdr3_aa: CASNLDRVGGNTIYF
d_call: TRBD1; clone_size: .; j_call: TRBJ2-7; v_call: TRBV6-5; cdr3_length: 15; cdr3_nt: TGTGCCAGCAGACTCAGGGGGCAGGATCGCGACGAGCAGTACTTC; cdr3_aa: CASRLRGQDRDEQYF
d_call: TRBD1; clone_size: .; j_call: TRBJ1-4; v_call: TRBV5-3; cdr3_length: 11; cdr3_nt: TGTGCCAGAAGCTTGGGACAGGGGCTGTTTTTT; cdr3_aa: CARSLGQGLFF
d_call: .; clone_size: few; j_call: TRBJ1-2; v_call: TRBV2; cdr3_length: 11; cdr3_nt: TGTGCCAGCATCGGAGATACAGGCTACACCTTC; cdr3_aa: CASIGDTGYTF
d_call: TRBD1; clone_size: .; j_call: TRBJ1-4; v_call: TRBV25-1; cdr3_length: 15; cdr3_nt: TGTGCCAGCAGTGTGGGACAGGTCGCTAATGAAAAACTGTTTTTT; cdr3_aa: CASSVGQVANEKLFF
d_call: TRBD1; clone_size: once; j_call: TRBJ2-5; v_call: TRBV15; cdr3_length: 15; cdr3_nt: TGTGCCACCAGCAGGGACAAAGGGGGCATTGAGACCCAGTACTTC; cdr3_aa: CATSRDKGGIETQYF
d_call: TRBD1; clone_size: .; j_call: TRBJ2-1; v_call: TRBV19; cdr3_length: 15; cdr3_nt: TGTGCCAGTAGTCCGACAGGGGGTTCCTACAATGAGCAGTTCTTC; cdr3_aa: CASSPTGGSYNEQFF
d_call: TRBD1; clone_size: .; j_call: TRBJ2-7; v_call: TRBV12-3/TRBV12-4; cdr3_length: 12; cdr3_nt: TGTGCCTCACAGGGGCTGGGCTACGAGCAGTACTTC; cdr3_aa: CASQGLGYEQYF
d_call: .; clone_size: .; j_call: TRBJ1-1; v_call: TRBV4-2; cdr3_length: 15; cdr3_nt: TGTGCCAGCAGCCAAGCGGGGGAAACAGACACTGAAGCTTTCTTT; cdr3_aa: CASSQAGETDTEAFF
d_call: TRBD2; clone_size: .; j_call: TRBJ2-4; v_call: TRBV10-3; cdr3_length: 15; cdr3_nt: TGTGCCATCAGCCACAAGCGGGAGCCGGGAAACATTCAGTACTTC; cdr3_aa: CAISHKREPGNIQYF
d_call: .; clone_size: .; j_call: TRBJ2-5; v_call: TRBV7-7; cdr3_length: 14; cdr3_nt: TGTGCCAGCAGCTTTGCGACAAACCAAGAGACCCAGTACTTC; cdr3_aa: CASSFATNQETQYF
d_call: TRBD2; clone_size: .; j_call: TRBJ2-3; v_call: TRBV2; cdr3_length: 16; cdr3_nt: TGTGCCAGCAGTGCCCAAAGCGGGAGGGCCTTAGATACGCAGTATTTT; cdr3_aa: CASSAQSGRALDTQYF
d_call: TRBD1; clone_size: .; j_call: TRBJ1-4; v_call: TRBV28; cdr3_length: 15; cdr3_nt: TGTGCCAGCAGTTCTACAGGGGGTGTAGAAGAAAAACTGTTTTTT; cdr3_aa: CASSSTGGVEEKLFF
d_call: .; clone_size: .; j_call: TRBJ1-1; v_call: TRBV18; cdr3_length: 17; cdr3_nt: TGTGCCAGCTCACCACAGGGGCCAAGCCTGACGAACACTGAAGCTTTCTTT; cdr3_aa: CASSPQGPSLTNTEAFF
d_call: .; clone_size: .; j_call: TRBJ2-7; v_call: TRBV5-1; cdr3_length: 13; cdr3_nt: TGCGCCAGCAGCTTAAGCCAGGGCTACGAGCAGTACTTC; cdr3_aa: CASSLSQGYEQYF
d_call: .; clone_size: .; j_call: TRBJ1-1; v_call: TRBV3-1/TRBV3-2; cdr3_length: 15; cdr3_nt: TGTGCCAGCAGCCAAGCTCCAGTGGGGACTCCTGAAGCTTTCTTT; cdr3_aa: CASSQAPVGTPEAFF
d_call: .; clone_size: .; j_call: TRBJ2-2; v_call: TRBV7-6; cdr3_length: 16; cdr3_nt: TGTGCCAGCAGAAAGGGGCAGGGCTCGAACACCGGGGAGCTGTTTTTT; cdr3_aa: CASRKGQGSNTGELFF
d_call: .; clone_size: .; j_call: TRBJ1-1; v_call: TRBV2; cdr3_length: 11; cdr3_nt: TGTGCCACGGGGGGGAACACTGAAGCTTTCTTT; cdr3_aa: CATGGNTEAFF
d_call: .; clone_size: .; j_call: TRBJ2-7; v_call: TRBV28; cdr3_length: 15; cdr3_nt: TGTGCCAGCAGGGGGGCTGGGGCCTCGGATTACGAGCAGTACTTC; cdr3_aa: CASRGAGASDYEQYF
d_call: TRBD2; clone_size: .; j_call: TRBJ2-5; v_call: TRBV2; cdr3_length: 16; cdr3_nt: TGTGCCAGCAGCCCCGGGGGCCTAGCGGGAGGAGAGACCCAGTACTTC; cdr3_aa: CASSPGGLAGGETQYF